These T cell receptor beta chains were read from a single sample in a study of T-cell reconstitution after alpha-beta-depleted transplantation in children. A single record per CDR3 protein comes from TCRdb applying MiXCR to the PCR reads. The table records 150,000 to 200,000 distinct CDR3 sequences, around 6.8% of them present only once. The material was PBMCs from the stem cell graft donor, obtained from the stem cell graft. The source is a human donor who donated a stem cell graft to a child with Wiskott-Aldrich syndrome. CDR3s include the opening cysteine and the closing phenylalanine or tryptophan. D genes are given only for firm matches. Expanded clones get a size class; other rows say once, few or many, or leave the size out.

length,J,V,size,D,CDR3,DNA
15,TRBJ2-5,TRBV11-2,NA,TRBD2,CASSLVLAAQETQYF,TGTGCCAGCAGCTTAGTACTAGCGGCTCAAGAGACCCAGTACTTC
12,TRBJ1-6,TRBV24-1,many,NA,CATSDLRGTLHF,TGTGCCACCAGTGATTTACGGGGAACCCTCCACTTT
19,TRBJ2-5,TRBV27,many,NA,CASSLYRPVGDIPKETQYF,TGTGCCAGCAGTTTATACCGACCGGTGGGGGACATACCAAAAGAGACCCAGTACTTC
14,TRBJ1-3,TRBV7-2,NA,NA,CASRGGANGNTIYF,TGTGCCAGCAGAGGGGGGGCGAATGGAAACACCATATATTTT
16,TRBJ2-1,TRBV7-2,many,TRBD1,CASSLGGTGSYNEQFF,TGTGCCAGCAGCTTAGGGGGGACAGGCTCCTACAATGAGCAGTTCTTC
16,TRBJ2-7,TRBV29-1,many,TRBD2,CSVEDLGGSGSYEQYF,TGCAGCGTTGAAGATCTCGGCGGGAGTGGGTCCTACGAGCAGTACTTC
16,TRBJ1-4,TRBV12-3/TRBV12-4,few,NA,CASSPRGGGSNEKLFF,TGTGCCAGCAGTCCCCGGGGAGGCGGTTCTAATGAAAAACTGTTTTTT
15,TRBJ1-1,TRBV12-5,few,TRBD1,CASGFTDRGPTEAFF,TGTGCTAGTGGTTTCACGGACAGGGGGCCGACTGAAGCTTTCTTT
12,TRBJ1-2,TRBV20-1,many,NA,CSAREEVFGYTF,TGCAGTGCTAGAGAGGAAGTCTTTGGCTACACCTTC
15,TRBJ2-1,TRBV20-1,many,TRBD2,CSARDLGLAYNEQFF,TGCAGTGCTAGAGATCTCGGACTAGCCTACAATGAGCAGTTCTTC
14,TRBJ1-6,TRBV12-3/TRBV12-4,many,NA,CASSQAVDNSPLHF,TGTGCCAGCAGCCAAGCGGTGGATAATTCACCCCTCCACTTT
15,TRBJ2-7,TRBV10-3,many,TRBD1,CAISEPQGQGYEQYF,TGTGCCATCAGTGAGCCCCAAGGACAGGGCTACGAGCAGTACTTC
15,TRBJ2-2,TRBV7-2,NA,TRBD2,CASSWGGIRTGELFF,TGTGCCAGCAGCTGGGGGGGTATAAGGACCGGGGAGCTGTTTTTT
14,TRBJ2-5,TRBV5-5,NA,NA,CASSYLQGWETQYF,TGTGCCAGCAGCTACTTACAGGGCTGGGAGACCCAGTACTTC
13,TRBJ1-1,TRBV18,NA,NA,CASSKGRYTEAFF,TGTGCCAGCTCTAAAGGGCGGTACACTGAAGCTTTCTTT
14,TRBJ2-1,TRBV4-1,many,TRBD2,CASSLAGGPGEQFF,TGCGCCAGCAGCCTAGCGGGAGGGCCGGGAGAGCAGTTCTTC
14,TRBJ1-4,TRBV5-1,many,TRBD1,CASSFGTANEKLFF,TGCGCCAGCAGCTTTGGGACAGCTAATGAAAAACTGTTTTTT
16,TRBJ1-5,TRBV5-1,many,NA,CASSLEAGAPNQPQHF,TGCGCCAGCAGCTTGGAGGCAGGGGCGCCTAATCAGCCCCAGCATTTT
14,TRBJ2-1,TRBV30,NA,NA,CAWSRLAESGEQFF,TGTGCCTGGAGTAGGCTAGCTGAGTCCGGGGAGCAGTTCTTC
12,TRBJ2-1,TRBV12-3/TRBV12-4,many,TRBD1,CASSWWDREQFF,TGTGCCAGCAGTTGGTGGGACAGAGAGCAGTTCTTC
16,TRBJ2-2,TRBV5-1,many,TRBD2,CASSPSGSRYTGELFF,TGCGCCAGCAGCCCTAGCGGGAGCAGATACACCGGGGAGCTGTTTTTT
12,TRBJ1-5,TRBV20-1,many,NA,CSAREGANPQHF,TGCAGTGCTAGAGAGGGGGCGAATCCCCAGCATTTT
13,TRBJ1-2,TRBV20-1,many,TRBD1,CSTRTGGFYGYTF,TGCAGTACTAGGACAGGGGGCTTTTATGGCTACACCTTC
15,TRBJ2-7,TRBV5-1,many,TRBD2,CASSLERGDVDEQYF,TGCGCCAGCAGCTTAGAGCGGGGGGACGTGGACGAGCAGTACTTC
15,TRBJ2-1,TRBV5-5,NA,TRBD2,CARSTGLAGNNEQFF,TGTGCCAGGAGCACGGGACTAGCGGGGAACAATGAGCAGTTCTTC
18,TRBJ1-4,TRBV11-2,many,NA,CASSLEGRTWSTNEKLFF,TGTGCCAGCAGCTTAGAAGGGCGTACCTGGTCGACTAATGAAAAACTGTTTTTT
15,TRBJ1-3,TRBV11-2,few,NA,CASSLVRSSGNTIYF,TGTGCCAGCAGCTTAGTGCGGAGCTCTGGAAACACCATATATTTT
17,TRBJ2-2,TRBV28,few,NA,CASSYLGRGVTTGELFF,TGTGCCAGCAGTTACCTGGGTAGGGGGGTGACCACCGGGGAGCTGTTTTTT
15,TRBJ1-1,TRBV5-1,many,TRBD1,CASSNPIQGEGEAFF,TGCGCCAGCAGCAACCCAATACAGGGGGAAGGTGAAGCTTTCTTT
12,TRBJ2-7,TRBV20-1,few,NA,CSAGSGAHEQYF,TGCAGTGCCGGATCGGGGGCCCACGAGCAGTACTTC
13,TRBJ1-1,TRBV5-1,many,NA,CASSLGQGYEAFF,TGCGCCAGCAGCTTGGGGCAGGGCTATGAAGCTTTCTTT
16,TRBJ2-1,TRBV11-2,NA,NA,CASSPTGPSSYNEQFF,TGTGCCAGCAGCCCCACGGGGCCGAGCTCCTACAATGAGCAGTTCTTC
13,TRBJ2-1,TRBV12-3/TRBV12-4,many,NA,CASSLPPKDEQFF,TGTGCCAGCAGTTTACCCCCGAAGGATGAGCAGTTCTTC
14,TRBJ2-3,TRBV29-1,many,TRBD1,CSVERQGGADTQYF,TGCAGCGTTGAACGACAGGGGGGGGCGGATACGCAGTATTTT
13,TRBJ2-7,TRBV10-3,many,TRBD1,CAIKGGVLEEQYF,TGTGCCATCAAAGGGGGCGTTTTGGAGGAGCAGTACTTC
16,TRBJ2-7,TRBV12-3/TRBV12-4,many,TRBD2,CASSPLGLAESYEQYF,TGTGCCAGCAGTCCCCTGGGACTAGCGGAATCCTACGAGCAGTACTTC
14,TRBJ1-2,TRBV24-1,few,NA,CATSDRDSFYGYTF,TGTGCCACCAGTGACCGTGACAGTTTCTATGGCTACACCTTC
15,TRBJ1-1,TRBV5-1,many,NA,CASSSGQGPYTEAFF,TGCGCCAGCAGCTCCGGCCAGGGGCCCTACACTGAAGCTTTCTTT
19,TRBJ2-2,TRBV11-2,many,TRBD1,CASSLKRGQRYSNTGELFF,TGTGCCAGCAGCTTAAAAAGGGGACAGAGATATTCGAACACCGGGGAGCTGTTTTTT
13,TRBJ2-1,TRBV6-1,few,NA,CASNLGSYNEQFF,TGTGCCAGCAACTTGGGCTCCTACAATGAGCAGTTCTTC
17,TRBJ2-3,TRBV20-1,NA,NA,CCARAPGAGFGADTQYF,TGCTGTGCTAGAGCTCCGGGGGCTGGGTTTGGGGCAGATACGCAGTATTTT
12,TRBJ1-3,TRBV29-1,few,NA,CSVAGGGNTIYF,TGCAGCGTTGCCGGGGGTGGAAACACCATATATTTT
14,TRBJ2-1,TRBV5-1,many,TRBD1,CASRTTGGRNEQFF,TGCGCCAGCCGAACGACAGGGGGACGCAATGAGCAGTTCTTC